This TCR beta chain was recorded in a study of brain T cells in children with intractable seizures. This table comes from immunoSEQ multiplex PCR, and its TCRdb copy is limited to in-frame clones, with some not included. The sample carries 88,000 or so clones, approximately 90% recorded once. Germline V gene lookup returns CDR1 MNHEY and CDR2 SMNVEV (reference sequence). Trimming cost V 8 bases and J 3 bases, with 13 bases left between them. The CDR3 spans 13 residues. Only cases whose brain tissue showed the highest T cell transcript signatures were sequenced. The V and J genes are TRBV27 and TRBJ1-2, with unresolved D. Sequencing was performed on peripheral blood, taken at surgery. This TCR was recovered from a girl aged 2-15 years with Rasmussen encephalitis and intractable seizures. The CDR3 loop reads CASSLRGDYGYTF. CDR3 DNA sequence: TGTGCCAGCTCCTTACGGGGTGACTATGGCTACACCTTC.